This T cell receptor (beta chain) is from a study of blood T cells in healthy people across ages. Together with a sample-barcoded 5' primer, a J-beta primer mix was included in a second PCR lasting roughly 6 to 12 cycles. Every cDNA molecule carried a tag from a template-switch adaptor bearing 12 random nucleotides. TCRdb re-called the 5' RACE reads through MiXCR, storing one row per CDR3 protein. The repertoire holds 800,000 or so distinct CDR3 sequences, roughly 25% seen once, with 3.7% in the top ten. The germline V gene has CDR1 SGHAT and CDR2 FQNNGV. The CDR3 spans 16 residues. V lost 1 base, J lost 0 bases, and 9 bases lay in between. The sample was also reused in another study, on T cells of mothers and their children. From that study: Inherited differences only slightly affect thymic shaping of TCR recombination output.

This receptor was taken from a boy younger than 18 in good health. The chain uses TRBV11-2 and TRBJ1-4; D is possibly TRBD1 (6 bases). Sequenced sample: blood. As DNA, the CDR3 is TGTGCCAGCAGCTTAGGTCACAGGGCAACTAATGAAAAACTGTTTTTT. It is translated as CASSLGHRATNEKLFF.